The table lists the clone carrying this TCR beta chain with a few counts. CD8+ and CD4+ T cells taken from blood had their TCR beta sequenced. As judged by recently defined diagnostic criteria, patients with Susac syndrome had definite or probable disease. The data originate from a study of CD8 T cells in Susac syndrome. Whole-study context: Among the Susac syndrome patients sequenced, 5 or 6 had active disease and 8 or 9 were in remission.

V shed 2 bases and J shed 4 bases, with 6 bases lying between them. Germline V gives CDR1 LGHDT, CDR2 YNNKEL (reference sequence). The CDR3 covers 13 residues. The RNA input was about 0.5 to 1 ug, and it was reverse transcribed with random hexamers. The method of amplification for TCR beta CDR3 was immunoSEQ multiplex PCR, covering 54 Vbeta and 13 Jbeta. TCRdb used MiXCR to reprocess the immunoSEQ multiplex PCR reads, holding one entry per CDR3 protein. The data contain 150,000 to 200,000 distinct CDR3 sequences, around 94% of them singletons. The chain uses TRBV3-1 and TRBJ1-5, with D uncertain. The specimen sequenced was CD4+ T cells from PBMCs. The TCR comes from a human donor with Susac syndrome. The CDR3 loop is CASSQSGNQPQHF. DNA of the CDR3: TGTGCCAGCAGCCAATCTGGTAATCAGCCCCAGCATTTT. The full variable domain, completed using reference TRBV3-1 and TRBJ1-5, is DTAVSQTPKYLVTQMGNDKSIKCEQNLGHDTMYWYKQDSKKFLKIMFSYNNKELIINETVPNRFSPKSPDKAHLNLHINSLELGDSAVYFCASSQSGNQPQHFGDGTRLSIL.